Each of the 10 T cell receptor beta chains below was sequenced from the same sample in a study of blood T cells in healthy people across ages. The use of a sample-barcoded 5' primer and a J-beta primer mix characterized a second PCR of about 6 to 12 cycles. Each CDR3 protein gets one entry after TCRdb re-called the 5' RACE reads with MiXCR. The data contain some 930,000 distinct CDR3 sequences, roughly 28% of them seen just once; the ten biggest clones take up roughly 10%. The same data also went into a second study, on T cells of mothers and their children.

The sequencing sample was made of blood. The receptor set was obtained from a woman aged 35 to 49 in good health.

This clonotype was recorded many times. The rearrangement uses TRBV4-1 and TRBJ2-7; unclear D gene. The germline V gene has CDR1 MGHRA and CDR2 YSYEKL. The CDR3 runs 13 residues. Deletions cut 4 bases from V and 6 bases from J, with 13 bases between. CDR3 in DNA: TGCGCCAGCAGCCCCGGCGCTTCAAGCGAGCAGTACTTC. As protein: CASSPGASSEQYF.

This chain uses TRBV20-1 with TRBJ1-5; D ambiguous. Trimming stripped 4 bases from V and 0 bases from J, with 7 bases between. Germline V lookup: CDR1 DFQATT, CDR2 SNEGSKA (reference sequence). CDR3 length: 13 residues. CDR3 sequence: CSATGDSNQPQHF. CDR3 DNA sequence: TGCAGTGCTACAGGAGATAGCAATCAGCCCCAGCATTTT.

At least ten counts were recorded for this clonotype. The V and J genes are TRBV5-6 and TRBJ2-7, with TRBD1 matching over 8 bases. J gave up 5 bases and V 3 bases, and 4 bases lay outside the gene matches. Germline CDR1 SGHDT, CDR2 YYEEEE. CDR3 length: 13 residues. CDR3 loop: CASSSGGWNEQYF. The CDR3 coding sequence is TGTGCCAGCAGCTCAGGGGGCTGGAACGAGCAGTACTTC.

This chain joins TRBV28 and TRBJ1-1; D uncertain. Between the trimmed V and J ends, which lost 2 bases and 6 bases, there was a span of 19 bases. The CDR3 length is 16 residues. Per the germline V gene, CDR1 is MDHEN and CDR2 is SYDVKM. The CDR3 protein is CASSLAGGSGRAEAFF. CDR3 DNA sequence: TGTGCCAGCAGTTTAGCCGGCGGGTCCGGGCGGGCTGAAGCTTTCTTT.

This clonotype was picked up many times. The J gene is TRBJ2-7, the V gene TRBV3-1, with 8 bases lining up with TRBD2. Germline V gene lookup returns CDR1 LGHDT and CDR2 YNNKEL (reference sequence). V dropped 3 bases and J dropped 5; count of bases not matched to a gene: 6. The CDR3 loop spans 14 amino acids. The CDR3 sequence is CASSHGLAVDEQYF. The DNA of the CDR3 is TGTGCCAGCAGCCACGGACTAGCCGTCGACGAGCAGTACTTC.

This clonotype was seen many times. The V and J genes are TRBV14 and TRBJ2-5; D remains ambiguous. The V and J ends lost 5 bases and 4 bases respectively, with 14 bases between them. The CDR3 contains 14 residues. Looked up from germline, CDR1 is SGHDN and CDR2 is FVKESK. CDR3: CASSFDGPRETQYF. Written as DNA, the CDR3 is TGTGCCAGCAGCTTCGACGGACCGAGAGAGACCCAGTACTTC. The whole variable domain, remainder taken from reference TRBV14 and TRBJ2-5, is EAGVTQFPSHSVIEKGQTVTLRCDPISGHDNLYWYRRVMGKEIKFLLHFVKESKQDESGMPNNRFLAERTGGTYSTLKVQPAELEDSGVYFCASSFDGPRETQYFGPGTRLLVL.

This clonotype has at least ten counts. This rearrangement joins TRBV20-1 to TRBJ2-7, with 11 bases matching TRBD2. V lost 6 bases and J lost 5; bases outside the gene matches: 6. The CDR3 runs to 13 residues. The germline gives CDR1 DFQATT, CDR2 SNEGSKA (reference sequence). The CDR3 sequence: CSAYSGGADEQYF. As DNA, the CDR3 is TGCAGTGCATATAGCGGGGGGGCCGACGAGCAGTACTTC.

This clonotype was seen more than once but under ten times. This rearrangement joins TRBV28 to TRBJ2-2, with D perhaps matching TRBD1 or TRBD2 (6 bases each). The CDR3 extends over 14 amino acids. V was cut by 3 bases and J by 6 bases, with 11 bases left in between. Germline CDR1 reads MDHEN; CDR2 reads SYDVKM. The CDR3 reads CASSLGGASGELFF. CDR3 coding DNA: TGTGCCAGCAGTTTGGGGGGCGCGTCCGGGGAGCTGTTTTTT.

This clonotype was counted ten times or more. The rearrangement uses TRBV20-1 and TRBJ1-2, with unresolved D. Trimming took off 1 base at V and 8 bases at J, with 8 bases between the two ends. Looked up from germline, CDR1 is DFQATT and CDR2 is SNEGSKA (reference sequence). This CDR3 region has 11 residues. This chain's CDR3 is CSARVTRGYTF. The CDR3 bases are TGCAGTGCTAGAGTTACGAGGGGCTACACCTTC.

This clonotype appeared a few times. The rearrangement links TRBV28 to TRBJ2-4; D unclear. This CDR3 has 13 amino acids. V was pared by 6 bases and J by 0 bases, with 6 bases between. Germline CDR1 MDHEN, CDR2 SYDVKM. Here the CDR3 reads CASSSRAKNIQYF. As DNA, the CDR3 is TGTGCCAGCAGCTCCCGAGCCAAAAACATTCAGTACTTC. Full variable domain (remainder filled in from reference TRBV28 and TRBJ2-4): DVKVTQSSRYLVKRTGEKVFLECVQDMDHENMFWYRQDPGLGLRLIYFSYDVKMKEKGDIPEGYSVSREKKERFSLILESASTNQTSMYLCASSSRAKNIQYFGAGTRLSVL.